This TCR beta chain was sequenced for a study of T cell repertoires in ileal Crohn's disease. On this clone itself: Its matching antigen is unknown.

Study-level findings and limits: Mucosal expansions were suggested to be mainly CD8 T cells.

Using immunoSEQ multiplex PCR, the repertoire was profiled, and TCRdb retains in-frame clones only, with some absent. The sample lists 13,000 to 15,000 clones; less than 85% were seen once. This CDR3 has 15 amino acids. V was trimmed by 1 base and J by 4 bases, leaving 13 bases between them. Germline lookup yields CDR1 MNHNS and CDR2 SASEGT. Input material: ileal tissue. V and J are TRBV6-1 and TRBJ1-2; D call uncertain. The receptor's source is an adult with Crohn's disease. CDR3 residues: CASSEGQPITYGYTF. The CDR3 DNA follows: TGTGCCAGCAGTGAAGGGCAGCCGATCACCTATGGCTACACCTTC.